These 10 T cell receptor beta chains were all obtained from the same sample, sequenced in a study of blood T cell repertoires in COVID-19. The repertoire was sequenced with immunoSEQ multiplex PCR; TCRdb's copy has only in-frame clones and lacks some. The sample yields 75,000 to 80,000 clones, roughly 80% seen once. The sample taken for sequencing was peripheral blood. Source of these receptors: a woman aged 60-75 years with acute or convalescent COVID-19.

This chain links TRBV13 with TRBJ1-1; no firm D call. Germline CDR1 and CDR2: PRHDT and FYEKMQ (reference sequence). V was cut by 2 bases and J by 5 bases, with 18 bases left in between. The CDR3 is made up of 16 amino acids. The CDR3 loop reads CASSLRERGKWTEAFF. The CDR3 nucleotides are TGTGCCAGCAGCTTAAGGGAGCGCGGGAAGTGGACTGAAGCTTTCTTT. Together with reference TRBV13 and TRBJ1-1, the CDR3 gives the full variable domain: AAGVIQSPRHLIKEKRETATLKCYPIPRHDTVYWYQQGPGQDPQFLISFYEKMQSDKGSIPDRFSAQQFSDYHSELNMSSLELGDSALYFCASSLRERGKWTEAFFGQGTRLTVV.

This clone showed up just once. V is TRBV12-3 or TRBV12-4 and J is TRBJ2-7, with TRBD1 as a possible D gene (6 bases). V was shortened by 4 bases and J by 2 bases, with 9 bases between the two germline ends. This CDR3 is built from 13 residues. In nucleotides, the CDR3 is TGTGCCAGCAGTTACCGGGACACCTACGAGCAGTACTTC. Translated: CASSYRDTYEQYF.

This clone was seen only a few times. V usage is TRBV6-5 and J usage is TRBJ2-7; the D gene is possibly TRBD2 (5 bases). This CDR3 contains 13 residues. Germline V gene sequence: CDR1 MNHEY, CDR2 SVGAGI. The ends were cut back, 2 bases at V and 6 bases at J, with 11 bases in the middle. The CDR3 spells CASSYAGLGEQYV. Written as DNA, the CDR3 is TGTGCCAGCAGTTACGCCGGACTGGGCGAGCAGTACGTC.

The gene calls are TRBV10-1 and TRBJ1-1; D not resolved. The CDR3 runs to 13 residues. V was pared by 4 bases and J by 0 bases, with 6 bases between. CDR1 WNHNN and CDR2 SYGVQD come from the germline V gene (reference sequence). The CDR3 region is CASSGSLNTEAFF. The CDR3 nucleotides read TGCGCCAGCAGTGGTTCTTTGAACACTGAAGCTTTCTTT.

CDR3 sequence: CAWGRGGELFF. CDR3 bases: TGTGCCTGGGGAAGGGGCGGGGAGCTGTTTTTT. The chain couples TRBV30 to TRBJ2-2, with D perhaps matching TRBD1 (5 bases). The CDR3 runs 11 residues. Germline V lookup: CDR1 GTSNPN, CDR2 SVGIG (reference sequence). V shed 5 bases and J shed 7 bases, with 8 bases lying between them.

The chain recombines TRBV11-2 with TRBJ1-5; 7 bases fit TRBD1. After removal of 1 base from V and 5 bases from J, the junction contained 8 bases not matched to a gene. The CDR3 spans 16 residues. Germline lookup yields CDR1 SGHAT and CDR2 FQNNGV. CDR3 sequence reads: CASSLGGRTGDQPQHF. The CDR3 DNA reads TGTGCCAGCAGCTTAGGGGGTCGGACAGGTGATCAGCCCCAGCATTTT.

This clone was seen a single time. CDR3 sequence reads: CATSDPGTGGVQPQHF. The CDR3 DNA is TGTGCCACCAGTGACCCAGGGACAGGGGGAGTTCAGCCCCAGCATTTT. The rearrangement links TRBV24-1 to TRBJ1-5; 11 bases are a match to TRBD1. CDR1 is KGHDR and CDR2 is SFDVKD in the germline V gene. J was trimmed by 6 bases and V by 4 bases; bases with no gene match: 7. The CDR3 totals 16 residues.

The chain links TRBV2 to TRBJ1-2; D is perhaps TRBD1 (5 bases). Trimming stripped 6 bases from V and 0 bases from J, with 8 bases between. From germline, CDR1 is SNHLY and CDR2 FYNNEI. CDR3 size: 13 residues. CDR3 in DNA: TGTGCCAGCAGGGACACCACTAACTATGGCTACACCTTC. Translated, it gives CASRDTTNYGYTF.

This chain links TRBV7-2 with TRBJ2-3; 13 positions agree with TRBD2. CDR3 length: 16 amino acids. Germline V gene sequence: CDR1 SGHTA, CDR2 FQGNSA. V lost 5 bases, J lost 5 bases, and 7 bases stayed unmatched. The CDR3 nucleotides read TGTGCCAGCAGCAAACTAGCGGGGGGGCAGAAAGATACGCAGTATTTT. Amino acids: CASSKLAGGQKDTQYF. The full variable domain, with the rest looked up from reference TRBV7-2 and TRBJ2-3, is GAGVSQSPSNKVTEKGKDVELRCDPISGHTALYWYRQSLGQGLEFLIYFQGNSAPDKSGLPSDRFSAERTGGSVSTLTIQRTQQEDSAVYLCASSKLAGGQKDTQYFGPGTRLTVL.

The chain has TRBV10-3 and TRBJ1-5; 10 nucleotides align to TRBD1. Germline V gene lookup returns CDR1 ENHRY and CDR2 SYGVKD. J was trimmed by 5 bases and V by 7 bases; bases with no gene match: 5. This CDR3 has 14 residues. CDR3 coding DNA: TGTGCCATCAAAGGGACAGGGGACGATCAGCCCCAGCATTTT. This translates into CAIKGTGDDQPQHF.